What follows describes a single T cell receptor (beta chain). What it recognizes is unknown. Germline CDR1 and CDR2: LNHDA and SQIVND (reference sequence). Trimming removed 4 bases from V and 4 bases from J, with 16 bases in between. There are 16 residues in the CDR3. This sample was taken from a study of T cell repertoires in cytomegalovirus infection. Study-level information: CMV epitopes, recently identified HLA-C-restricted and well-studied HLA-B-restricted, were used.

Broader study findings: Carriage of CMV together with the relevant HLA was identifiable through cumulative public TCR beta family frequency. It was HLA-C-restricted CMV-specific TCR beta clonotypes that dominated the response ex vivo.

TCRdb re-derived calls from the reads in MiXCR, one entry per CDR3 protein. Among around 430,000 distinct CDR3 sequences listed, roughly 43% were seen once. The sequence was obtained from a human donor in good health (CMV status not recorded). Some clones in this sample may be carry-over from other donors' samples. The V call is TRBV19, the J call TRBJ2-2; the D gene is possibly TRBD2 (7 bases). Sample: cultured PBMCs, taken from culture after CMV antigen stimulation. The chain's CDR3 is CASSRGGHGGTGELFF. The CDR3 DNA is TGTGCCAGTAGTAGGGGGGGCCACGGCGGCACCGGGGAGCTGTTTTTT.